What follows describes a single T cell receptor (beta chain). This sample was included in a study of control samples from healthy donors and cancer patients. V was shortened by 7 bases and J by 4 bases, with 13 bases between the two germline ends. This CDR3 is 13 amino acids long. The method was immunoSEQ multiplex PCR; TCRdb's version includes in-frame clones alone and lacks a portion of them. Among some 95,000 clones listed, around 90% were seen once. Sequencing input: blood. The source of this sequence is a man between 25 and 39 years old in good health. V gene TRBV12-3 or TRBV12-4 combines with J gene TRBJ1-2; no firm D call. The CDR3 nucleotides are TGTGCCAGCACTGAATCTCTTCTCTATGGCTACACCTTC. Amino acid sequence: CASTESLLYGYTF.